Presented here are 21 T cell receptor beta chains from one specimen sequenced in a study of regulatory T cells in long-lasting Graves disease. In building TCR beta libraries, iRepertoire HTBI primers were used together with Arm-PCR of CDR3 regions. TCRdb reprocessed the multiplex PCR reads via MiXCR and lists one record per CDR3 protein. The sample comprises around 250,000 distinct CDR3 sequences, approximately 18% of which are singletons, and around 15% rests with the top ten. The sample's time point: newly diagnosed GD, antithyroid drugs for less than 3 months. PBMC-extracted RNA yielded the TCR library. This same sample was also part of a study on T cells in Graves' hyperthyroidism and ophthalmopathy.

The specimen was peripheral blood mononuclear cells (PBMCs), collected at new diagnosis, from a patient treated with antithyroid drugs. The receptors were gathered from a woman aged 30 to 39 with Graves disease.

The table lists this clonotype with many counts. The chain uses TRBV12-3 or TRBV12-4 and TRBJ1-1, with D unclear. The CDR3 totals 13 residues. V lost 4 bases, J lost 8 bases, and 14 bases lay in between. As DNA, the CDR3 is TGTGCCAGCAGTTGGGCTTTCAGCGCCGAAGCTTTCTTT. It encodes CASSWAFSAEAFF.

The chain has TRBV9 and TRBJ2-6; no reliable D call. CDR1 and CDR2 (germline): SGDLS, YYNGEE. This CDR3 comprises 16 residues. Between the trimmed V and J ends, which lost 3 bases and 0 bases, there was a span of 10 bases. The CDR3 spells CASSAEQSSGANVLTF. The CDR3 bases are TGTGCCAGCAGCGCGGAACAGAGCTCTGGGGCCAACGTCCTGACTTTC.

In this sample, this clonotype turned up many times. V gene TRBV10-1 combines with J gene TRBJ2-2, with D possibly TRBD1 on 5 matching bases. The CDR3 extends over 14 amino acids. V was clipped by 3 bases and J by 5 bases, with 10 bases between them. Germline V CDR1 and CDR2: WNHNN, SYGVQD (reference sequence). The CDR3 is CASSDNGQTGELFF. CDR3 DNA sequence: TGCGCCAGCAGTGACAACGGACAAACCGGGGAGCTGTTTTTT.

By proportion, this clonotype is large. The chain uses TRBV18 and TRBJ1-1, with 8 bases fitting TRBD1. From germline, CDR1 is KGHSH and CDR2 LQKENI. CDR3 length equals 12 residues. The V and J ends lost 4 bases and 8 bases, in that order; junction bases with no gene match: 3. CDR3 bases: TGTGCCAGCTCACGGACAGGGCGGGAAGCTTTCTTT. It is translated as CASSRTGREAFF.

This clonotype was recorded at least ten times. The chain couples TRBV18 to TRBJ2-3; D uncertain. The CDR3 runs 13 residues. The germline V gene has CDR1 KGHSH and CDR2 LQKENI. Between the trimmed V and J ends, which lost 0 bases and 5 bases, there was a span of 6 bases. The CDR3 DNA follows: TGTGCCAGCTCACCACCTACTGTAGATACGCAGTATTTT. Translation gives CASSPPTVDTQYF.

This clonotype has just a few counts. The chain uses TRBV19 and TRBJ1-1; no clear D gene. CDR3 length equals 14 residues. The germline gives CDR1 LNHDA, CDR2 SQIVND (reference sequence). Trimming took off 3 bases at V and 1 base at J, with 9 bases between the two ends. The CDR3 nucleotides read TGTGCCAGTAGTATTGGAGCAGGGAACACTGAAGCTTTCTTT. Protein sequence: CASSIGAGNTEAFF.

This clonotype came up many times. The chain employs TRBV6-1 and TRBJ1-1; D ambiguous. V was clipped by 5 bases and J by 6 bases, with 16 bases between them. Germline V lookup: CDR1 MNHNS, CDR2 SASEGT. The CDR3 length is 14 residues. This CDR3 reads CASSHQRTTPEAFF. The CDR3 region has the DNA TGTGCCAGCAGTCATCAGAGAACGACCCCTGAAGCTTTCTTT.

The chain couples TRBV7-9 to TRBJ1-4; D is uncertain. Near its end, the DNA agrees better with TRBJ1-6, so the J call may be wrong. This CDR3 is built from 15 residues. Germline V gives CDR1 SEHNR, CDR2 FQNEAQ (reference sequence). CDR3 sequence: CASSLGESYNSPLHF. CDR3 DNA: TGTGCCAGCAGCTTAGGGGAGTCCTATAATTCACCCCTCCACTTT.

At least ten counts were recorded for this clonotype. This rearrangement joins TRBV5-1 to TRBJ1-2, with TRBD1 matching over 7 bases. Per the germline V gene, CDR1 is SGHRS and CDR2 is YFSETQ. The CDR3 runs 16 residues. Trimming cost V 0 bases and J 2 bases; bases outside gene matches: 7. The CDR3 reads CASSLASTGLNYGYTF. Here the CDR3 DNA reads TGCGCCAGCAGCTTGGCCTCGACAGGGCTAAACTATGGCTACACCTTC.

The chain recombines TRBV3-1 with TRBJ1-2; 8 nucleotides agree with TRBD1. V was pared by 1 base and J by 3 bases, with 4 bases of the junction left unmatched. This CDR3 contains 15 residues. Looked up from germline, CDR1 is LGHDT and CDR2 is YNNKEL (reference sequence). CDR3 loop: CASSQVRTGHYGYTF. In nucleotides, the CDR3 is TGTGCCAGCAGCCAAGTTCGGACAGGGCACTATGGCTACACCTTC.

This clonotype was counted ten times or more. As DNA, the CDR3 is TGTGCCAGCAGCTTAGACGTGGGGGCCAACACTGAAGCTTTCTTT. Translated, it gives CASSLDVGANTEAFF. The gene calls are TRBV7-2 and TRBJ1-1; D perhaps matches TRBD1 (6 bases). V was trimmed by 1 base and J by 2 bases, leaving 11 bases between them. Per the germline V gene, CDR1 is SGHTA and CDR2 is FQGNSA. The CDR3 has 15 amino acids.

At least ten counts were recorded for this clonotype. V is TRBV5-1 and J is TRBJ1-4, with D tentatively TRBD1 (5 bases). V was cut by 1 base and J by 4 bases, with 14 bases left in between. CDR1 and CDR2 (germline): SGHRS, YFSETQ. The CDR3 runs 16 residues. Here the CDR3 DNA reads TGCGCCAGCAGCTTGAATGCAGGGACGAATAATGAAAAACTGTTTTTT. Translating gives CASSLNAGTNNEKLFF.

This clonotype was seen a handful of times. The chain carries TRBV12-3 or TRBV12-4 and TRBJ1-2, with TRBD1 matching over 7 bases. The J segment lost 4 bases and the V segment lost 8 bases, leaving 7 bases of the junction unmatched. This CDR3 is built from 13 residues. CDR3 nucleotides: TGTGCCAGCGGTGGGACAGCGGTCTATGGCTACACCTTC. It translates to CASGGTAVYGYTF.

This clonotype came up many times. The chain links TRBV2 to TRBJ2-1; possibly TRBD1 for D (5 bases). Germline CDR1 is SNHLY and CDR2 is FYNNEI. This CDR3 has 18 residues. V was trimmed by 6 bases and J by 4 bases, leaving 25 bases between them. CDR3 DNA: TGTGCCAGCAGAACCGGACAAGTACAGCGCCAGAGATACAATGAGCAGTTCTTC. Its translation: CASRTGQVQRQRYNEQFF.

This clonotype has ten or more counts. The CDR3 nucleotides read TGTGCCAGCAGCTTAGTAGCGGATGGCTACACCTTC. Amino acids: CASSLVADGYTF. The chain employs TRBV7-9 and TRBJ1-2; D uncertain. CDR3 length equals 12 residues. V lost 1 base and J 6 bases, leaving 6 bases between the germline ends. Germline CDR1 and CDR2: SEHNR and FQNEAQ (reference sequence).

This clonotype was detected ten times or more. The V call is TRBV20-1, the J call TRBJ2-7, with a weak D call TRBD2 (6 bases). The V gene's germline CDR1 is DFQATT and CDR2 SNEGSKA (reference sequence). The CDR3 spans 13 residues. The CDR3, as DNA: TGCAGCGGTGGCATGGGAGGAGGCTACGAGCAGTACTTC. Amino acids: CSGGMGGGYEQYF.

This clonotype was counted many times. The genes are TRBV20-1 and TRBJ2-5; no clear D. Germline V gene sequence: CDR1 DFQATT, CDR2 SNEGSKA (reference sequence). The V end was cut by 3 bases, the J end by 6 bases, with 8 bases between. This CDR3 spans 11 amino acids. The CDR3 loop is CSARQWQTQYF. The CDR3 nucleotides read TGCAGTGCTAGGCAGTGGCAGACCCAGTACTTC.

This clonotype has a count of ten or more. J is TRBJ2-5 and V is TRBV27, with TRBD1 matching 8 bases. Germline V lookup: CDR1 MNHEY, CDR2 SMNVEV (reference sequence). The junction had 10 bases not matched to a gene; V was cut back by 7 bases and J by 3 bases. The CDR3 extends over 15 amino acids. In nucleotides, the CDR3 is TGTGCCAGCAAGCCCGGGACAGGCAGTAAAGAGACCCAGTACTTC. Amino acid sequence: CASKPGTGSKETQYF.

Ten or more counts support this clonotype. CDR3 in DNA: TGTGCCAGCAGTTACTCGCGGATGCGCTACACCTTC. This encodes CASSYSRMRYTF. The chain couples TRBV6-5 to TRBJ1-2; D gene unclear. Germline V gene lookup returns CDR1 MNHEY and CDR2 SVGAGI. This CDR3 has 12 residues. V was clipped by 0 bases and J by 9 bases, with 8 bases between them.

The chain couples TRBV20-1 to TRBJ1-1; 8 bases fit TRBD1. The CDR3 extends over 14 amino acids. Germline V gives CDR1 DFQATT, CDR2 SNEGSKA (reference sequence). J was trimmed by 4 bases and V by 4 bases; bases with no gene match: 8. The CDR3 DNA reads TGCAGTGCTACCCTCAACAGGGGGGGCACTGAAGCTTTCTTT. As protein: CSATLNRGGTEAFF.

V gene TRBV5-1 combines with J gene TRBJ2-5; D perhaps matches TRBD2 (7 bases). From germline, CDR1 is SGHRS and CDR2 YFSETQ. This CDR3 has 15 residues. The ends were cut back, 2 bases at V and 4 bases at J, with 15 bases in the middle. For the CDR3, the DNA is TGCGCCAGCAGCTTTGGCGGGGGCCCTCCAGAGACCCAGTACTTC. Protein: CASSFGGGPPETQYF.